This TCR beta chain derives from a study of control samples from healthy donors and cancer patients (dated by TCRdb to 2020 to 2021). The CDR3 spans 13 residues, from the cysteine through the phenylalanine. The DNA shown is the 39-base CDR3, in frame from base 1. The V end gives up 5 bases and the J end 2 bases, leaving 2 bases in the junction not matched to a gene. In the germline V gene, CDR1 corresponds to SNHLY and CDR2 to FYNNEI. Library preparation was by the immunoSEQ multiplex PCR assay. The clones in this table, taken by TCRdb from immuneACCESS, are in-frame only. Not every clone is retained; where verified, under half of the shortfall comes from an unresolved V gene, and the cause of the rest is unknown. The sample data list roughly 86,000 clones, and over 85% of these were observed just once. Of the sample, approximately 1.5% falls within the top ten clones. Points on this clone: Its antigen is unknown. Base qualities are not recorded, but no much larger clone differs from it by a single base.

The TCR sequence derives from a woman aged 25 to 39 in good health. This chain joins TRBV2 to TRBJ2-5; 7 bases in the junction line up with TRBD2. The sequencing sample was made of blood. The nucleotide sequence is TGTGCCAGCAGTACTAGCGCACAAGAGACCCAGTACTTC. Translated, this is CASSTSAQETQYF.